The T cell receptor (beta chain) under discussion was sequenced for a study of T cell responses to AZD1222 COVID-19 vaccine. The CDR3 sequence is 15 residues long. CDR1 MNHNS and CDR2 SASEGT come from the germline V gene. V dropped 2 bases and J dropped 7; count of bases not matched to a gene: 5. The method was immunoSEQ multiplex PCR; TCRdb's version includes in-frame clones alone and lacks a portion of them. The top ten hold over 0.85% of the sample, which has about 140,000 clones, 90% to 95% seen once. V usage is TRBV6-1 and J usage is TRBJ2-1; 10 bases are a match to TRBD2. Sequenced material: peripheral blood, taken on day 0 of MenACWY control vaccination. This TCR came from an adult in good health. The CDR3 reads CASSEPSGSRNEQFF. The CDR3, as DNA: TGTGCCAGCAGTGAACCTAGCGGGAGTAGAAATGAGCAGTTCTTC.